Shown below are 30 T cell receptor beta chains from a single sample sequenced in a study of monozygotic twins with inflammatory bowel disease (dated by TCRdb to between 2018 and 2021). Libraries were prepared through 5' RACE. The instrument was an Illumina HiSeq 2500. TCRdb reprocessed the raw reads; every CDR3 protein sequence is a single record, and DNA is not supplied. This sample's records show a few hundred thousand distinct CDR3 sequences. About 2.5% of the sample belongs to the ten largest clones. The source material was blood. The receptors here all came from a human donor with ulcerative colitis or Crohn's disease, or a healthy co-twin of an affected twin (not recorded which).

The chain employs TRBV4-3 and TRBJ2-3; no DNA is available, so the TRBD2 call from TCRdb remains unchecked. The CDR3 has 16 residues. Germline values: CDR1 LGHNA, CDR2 YSLEER. CDR3 amino acids: CASSQAGTRGTDTQYF.

The chain recombines TRBV4-2 with TRBJ2-4; TCRdb picks TRBD2, but there is no DNA to check that call. This CDR3 has 18 residues. CDR1 and CDR2 from the germline V gene are LGHNA and YNFKEQ. The CDR3: CASSPQGLAGVSKNIQYF.

The V gene is TRBV5-4, the J gene TRBJ2-4; lacking DNA, the TRBD1 call made by TCRdb goes unchecked. CDR3 length: 14 residues. The V gene's germline CDR1 is SGHNT and CDR2 YYREEE (reference sequence). The CDR3 loop reads CASSPPDRGDIQYF. Together with reference TRBV5-4 and TRBJ2-4, the CDR3 gives the full variable domain: ETGVTQSPTHLIKTRGQQVTLRCSSQSGHNTVSWYQQALGQGPQFIFQYYREEENGRGNFPPRFSGLQFPNYSSELNVNALELDDSALYLCASSPPDRGDIQYFGAGTRLSVL.

The chain uses TRBV4-2 and TRBJ2-1; TCRdb calls TRBD2, which cannot be checked without DNA. The CDR3 is made up of 21 amino acids. Germline V gene data show CDR1 as LGHNA and CDR2 as YNFKEQ. The CDR3: CASSHNDRALSGGVPYNEQFF.

The chain couples TRBV11-2 to TRBJ2-1; the TCRdb call, TRBD1, lacks DNA for checking. This CDR3 has 15 amino acids. The germline gives CDR1 SGHAT, CDR2 FQNNGV. The CDR3 region is CASSAGVFPYNEQFF.

This chain connects TRBV12-3 or TRBV12-4 to TRBJ2-3. This CDR3 is built from 15 residues. The CDR3 loop reads CASSFRQVHTDTQYF.

The chain has TRBV30 and TRBJ1-4; without DNA, the TCRdb call of TRBD1 cannot be checked. Looked up from germline, CDR1 is GTSNPN and CDR2 is SVGIG (reference sequence). There are 15 residues in the CDR3. CDR3 sequence reads: CAWSETRTGVRKLFF.

The chain joins TRBV28 to TRBJ2-5; TCRdb names TRBD1, which stays unverified in the absence of DNA. Germline loops: CDR1 MDHEN, CDR2 SYDVKM. CDR3 size: 14 residues. This CDR3 reads CAERGGGNQETQYF.

The chain uses TRBV4-1 and TRBJ1-6; the D gene TCRdb calls, TRBD1, cannot be checked with no DNA. Germline V lookup: CDR1 MGHRA, CDR2 YSYEKL. The CDR3 consists of 15 residues. The CDR3 protein is CASSQDSRGNSPLHF.

The rearrangement links TRBV5-5 to TRBJ2-7; TCRdb selects TRBD1, and the lack of DNA leaves this call unchecked. Per germline, CDR1 SGHKS and CDR2 YYEKEE (reference sequence). This CDR3 is 13 amino acids long. CDR3 region: CASSLQGAYGQYF. Drawing the rest from reference TRBV5-5 and TRBJ2-7, the complete variable domain is DAGVTQSPTHLIKTRGQQVTLRCSPISGHKSVSWYQQVLGQGPQFIFQYYEKEERGRGNFPDRFSARQFPNYSSELNVNALLLGDSALYLCASSLQGAYGQYFGPGTRLTVT.

This sequence joins TRBV15 and TRBJ1-2; the D call of TRBD1 rests on TCRdb alone, since no DNA is present to check it. CDR1 is LNHNV, CDR2 YYDKDF, per germline (reference sequence). The CDR3 totals 14 residues. CDR3 sequence: CATSRDTTGVGYTF.

V usage is TRBV9 and J usage is TRBJ1-1; as DNA is missing, the TRBD1 call by TCRdb cannot be tested. CDR3 length: 16 amino acids. Germline V gene data show CDR1 as SGDLS and CDR2 as YYNGEE. CDR3 region: CASSGRMDSLNTEAFF.

This rearrangement joins TRBV7-8 to TRBJ2-7. From germline, CDR1 is SGHVS and CDR2 FQNEAQ. The CDR3 totals 14 residues. CDR3 sequence: CASSLDLLSYEQYF.

The chain links TRBV19 to TRBJ2-4. Looked up from germline, CDR1 is LNHDA and CDR2 is SQIVND (reference sequence). The CDR3 sequence is 16 residues long. CDR3 protein: CASSIVGRIAKNIQYF. The complete variable domain, with remaining parts taken from reference TRBV19 and TRBJ2-4, reads DGGITQSPKYLFRKEGQNVTLSCEQNLNHDAMYWYRQDPGQGLRLIYYSQIVNDFQKGDIAEGYSVSREKKESFPLTVTSAQKNPTAFYLCASSIVGRIAKNIQYFGAGTRLSVL.

CDR3 residues: CASSWGPQETYEQYF. The chain links TRBV5-1 to TRBJ2-7. CDR1 SGHRS and CDR2 YFSETQ come from the germline V gene. This CDR3 has 15 residues.

The V call is TRBV20-1, the J call TRBJ1-5; TCRdb's D call, TRBD1, is unchecked because there is no DNA. From germline, CDR1 is DFQATT and CDR2 SNEGSKA (reference sequence). The CDR3 runs to 15 residues. The CDR3 protein is CSARGDRGWKQPQHF.

The V call is TRBV21-1, the J call TRBJ2-7; TCRdb picks TRBD1, but there is no DNA to check that call. TRBV21-1 is an annotated pseudogene. This CDR3 contains 16 residues. This chain's CDR3 is CASSKVFLTESYEQYF.

The J gene is TRBJ2-1, the V gene TRBV6-1; the TRBD2 assignment by TCRdb is unverifiable without DNA. This CDR3 is 16 amino acids long. Looked up from germline, CDR1 is MNHNS and CDR2 is SASEGT. CDR3 in amino acids: CASSTGTQRIRNEQFF.

The chain combines TRBV6-2 or TRBV6-3 with TRBJ2-7; checking the TCRdb D call of TRBD1 is not possible without DNA. The CDR3 contains 14 residues. Germline V lookup: CDR1 MNHEY, CDR2 SVGEGT. CDR3 in amino acids: CASTQDRGFNEQYF.

This sequence joins TRBV5-1 and TRBJ1-5; TCRdb reports TRBD1, a call that lacks DNA to check it against. Germline-derived CDR1 and CDR2 are SGHRS and YFSETQ. This CDR3 comprises 17 residues. The chain's CDR3 is CASSPGIGAGGLQPQHF. The variable domain in full, completed from reference TRBV5-1 and TRBJ1-5, reads KAGVTQTPRYLIKTRGQQVTLSCSPISGHRSVSWYQQTPGQGLQFLFEYFSETQRNKGNFPGRFSGRQFSNSRSEMNVSTLELGDSALYLCASSPGIGAGGLQPQHFGDGTRLSIL.

The rearrangement links TRBV7-8 to TRBJ2-7; TCRdb lists TRBD2, though no DNA is available to test this call. This CDR3 has 14 residues. CDR1 is SGHVS, CDR2 FQNEAQ, per germline. The CDR3 loop reads CASSYEGLAGKQYF.

CDR3: CASSPLQETQYF. V usage is TRBV18 and J usage is TRBJ2-5. Germline assignment: CDR1 KGHSH and CDR2 LQKENI. This CDR3 has 12 amino acids.

The chain has TRBV7-3 and TRBJ2-6. This CDR3 has 14 amino acids. Germline V lookup: CDR1 SGHTA, CDR2 FQGTGA. The CDR3 reads CASSAFSGANVLTF.

The chain uses TRBV4-1 and TRBJ2-7. Per the germline V gene, CDR1 is MGHRA and CDR2 is YSYEKL. The CDR3 sequence is 15 residues long. The CDR3 reads CASSQIQGSSYEQYF.

J is TRBJ2-4 and V is TRBV12-3 or TRBV12-4; TCRdb's D call, TRBD2, is unchecked because there is no DNA. There are 16 residues in the CDR3. CDR3 in amino acids: CASSFLAGSAKNIQYF.

The chain uses TRBV20-1 and TRBJ1-5; TCRdb calls TRBD1, which cannot be checked without DNA. The CDR3 sequence is 12 residues long. Looked up from germline, CDR1 is DFQATT and CDR2 is SNEGSKA (reference sequence). The CDR3 is CSAGGSNQPQHF.

The genes are TRBV12-3 or TRBV12-4 and TRBJ2-1; TCRdb outputs TRBD2, but without DNA this stays unchecked. The CDR3 has 15 residues. CDR3 sequence reads: CASSLSSGGHHEQFF.

The CDR3 reads CASSEFGNSGANVLTF. The chain carries TRBV25-1 and TRBJ2-6. The CDR3 has 16 residues. In germline, CDR1 is MGHDK, CDR2 SYGVNS.

V usage is TRBV5-1 and J usage is TRBJ2-1; the D gene TCRdb calls, TRBD1, cannot be checked with no DNA. From germline, CDR1 is SGHRS and CDR2 YFSETQ. The CDR3 totals 17 residues. CDR3 residues: CASSLIITGGGYNEQFF.

This chain connects TRBV3-1 to TRBJ2-2; TCRdb selects TRBD1, and the lack of DNA leaves this call unchecked. The CDR3 has 15 amino acids. CDR1 is LGHDT and CDR2 is YNNKEL in the germline V gene (reference sequence). CDR3 sequence reads: CASCLRDRDTGELFF.